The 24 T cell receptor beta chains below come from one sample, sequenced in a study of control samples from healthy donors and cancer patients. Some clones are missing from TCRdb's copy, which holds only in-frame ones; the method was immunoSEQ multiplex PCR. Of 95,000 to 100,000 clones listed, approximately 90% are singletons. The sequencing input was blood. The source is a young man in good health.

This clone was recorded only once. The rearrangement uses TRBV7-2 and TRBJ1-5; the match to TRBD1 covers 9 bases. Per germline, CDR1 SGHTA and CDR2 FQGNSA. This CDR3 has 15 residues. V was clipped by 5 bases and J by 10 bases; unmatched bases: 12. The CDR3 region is CASSLSDRGRGPQHF. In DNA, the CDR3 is TGTGCCAGCAGCCTCTCAGACAGGGGGAGAGGACCCCAGCATTTT.

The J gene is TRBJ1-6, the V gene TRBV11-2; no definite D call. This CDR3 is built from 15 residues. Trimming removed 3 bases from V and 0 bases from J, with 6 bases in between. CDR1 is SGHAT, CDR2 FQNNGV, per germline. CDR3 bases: TGTGCCAGCAGCTTCAGCGGCTCCTATAATTCACCCCTCCACTTT. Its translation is CASSFSGSYNSPLHF. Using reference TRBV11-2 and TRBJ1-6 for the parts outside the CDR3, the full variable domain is EAGVAQSPRYKIIEKRQSVAFWCNPISGHATLYWYQQILGQGPKLLIQFQNNGVVDDSQLPKDRFSAERLKGVDSTLKIQPAKLEDSAVYLCASSFSGSYNSPLHFGNGTRLTVT.

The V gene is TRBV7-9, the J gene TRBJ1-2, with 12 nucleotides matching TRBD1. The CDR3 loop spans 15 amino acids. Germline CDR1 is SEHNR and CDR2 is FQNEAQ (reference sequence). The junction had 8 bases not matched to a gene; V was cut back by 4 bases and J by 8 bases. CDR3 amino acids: CASSSGTGGVWGYTF. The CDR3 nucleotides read TGTGCCAGCAGCTCAGGGACAGGGGGCGTATGGGGCTACACCTTC.

Here the CDR3 reads CASTGGSNYGYTF. CDR3 nucleotides: TGTGCCAGCACAGGGGGATCTAACTATGGCTACACCTTC. V usage is TRBV28 and J usage is TRBJ1-2; 7 nucleotides match TRBD1. Trimming at V came to 7 bases and at J to 0 bases, leaving 2 bases not matched to a gene. This CDR3 has 13 amino acids. Germline assignment: CDR1 MDHEN and CDR2 SYDVKM.

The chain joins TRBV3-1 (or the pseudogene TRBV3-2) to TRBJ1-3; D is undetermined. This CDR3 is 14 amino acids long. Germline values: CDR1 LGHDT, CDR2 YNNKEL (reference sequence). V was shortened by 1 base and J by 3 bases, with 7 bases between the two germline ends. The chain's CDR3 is CASSQAGGGNTIYF. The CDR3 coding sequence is TGTGCCAGCAGCCAAGCAGGAGGTGGAAACACCATATATTTT.

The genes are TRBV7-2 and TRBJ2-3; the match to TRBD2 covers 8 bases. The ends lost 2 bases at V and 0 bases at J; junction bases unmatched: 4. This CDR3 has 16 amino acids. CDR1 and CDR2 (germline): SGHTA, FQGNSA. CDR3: CASSLPTSVSTDTQYF. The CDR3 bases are TGTGCCAGCAGCTTACCGACTAGCGTGAGCACAGATACGCAGTATTTT.

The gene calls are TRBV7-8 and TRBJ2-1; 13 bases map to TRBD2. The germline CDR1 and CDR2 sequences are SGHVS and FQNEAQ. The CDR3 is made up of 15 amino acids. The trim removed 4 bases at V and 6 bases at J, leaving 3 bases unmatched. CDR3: CASSWGLAGLNEQFF. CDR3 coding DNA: TGTGCCAGCAGCTGGGGACTAGCGGGACTCAATGAGCAGTTCTTC.

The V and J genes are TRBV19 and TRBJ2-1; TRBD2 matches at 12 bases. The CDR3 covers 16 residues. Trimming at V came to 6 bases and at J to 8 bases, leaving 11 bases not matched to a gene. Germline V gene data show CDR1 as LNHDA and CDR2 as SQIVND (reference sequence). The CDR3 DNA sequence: TGTGCCAGTAGGTTGCGGACTAGCGGGAACGGGCATGAGCAGTTCTTC. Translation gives CASRLRTSGNGHEQFF.

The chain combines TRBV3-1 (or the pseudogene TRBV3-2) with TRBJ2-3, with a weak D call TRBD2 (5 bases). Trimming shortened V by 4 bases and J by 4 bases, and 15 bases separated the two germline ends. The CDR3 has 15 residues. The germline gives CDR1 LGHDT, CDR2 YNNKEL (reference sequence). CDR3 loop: CASSPRDLGSDTQYF. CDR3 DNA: TGTGCCAGCAGCCCGAGGGATCTAGGTTCAGATACGCAGTATTTT.

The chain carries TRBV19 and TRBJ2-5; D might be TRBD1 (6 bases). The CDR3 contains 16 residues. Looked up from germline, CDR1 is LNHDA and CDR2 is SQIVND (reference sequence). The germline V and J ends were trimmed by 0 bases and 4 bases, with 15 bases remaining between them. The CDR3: CASSIDFTGFLETQYF. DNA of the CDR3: TGTGCCAGTAGTATAGACTTTACAGGGTTTTTAGAGACCCAGTACTTC.

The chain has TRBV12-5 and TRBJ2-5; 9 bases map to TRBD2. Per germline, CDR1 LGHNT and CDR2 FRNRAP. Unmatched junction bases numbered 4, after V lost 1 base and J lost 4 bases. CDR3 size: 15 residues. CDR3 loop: CASGLGSSGRETQYF. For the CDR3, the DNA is TGTGCTAGTGGTTTGGGCAGTAGCGGGAGAGAGACCCAGTACTTC.

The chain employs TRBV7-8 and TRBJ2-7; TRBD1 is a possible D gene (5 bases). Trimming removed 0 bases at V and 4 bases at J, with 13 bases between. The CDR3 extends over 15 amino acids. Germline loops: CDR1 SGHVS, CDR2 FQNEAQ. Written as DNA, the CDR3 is TGTGCCAGCAGCTTAGCGGCAGGGTCTATATACGAGCAGTACTTC. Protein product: CASSLAAGSIYEQYF.

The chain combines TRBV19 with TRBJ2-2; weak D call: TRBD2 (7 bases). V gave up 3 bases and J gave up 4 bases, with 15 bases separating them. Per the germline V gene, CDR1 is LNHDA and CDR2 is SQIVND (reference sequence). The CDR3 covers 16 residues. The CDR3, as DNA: TGTGCCAGTAGTATTTGGGGGGGCGGAGGCACCGGGGAGCTGTTTTTT. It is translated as CASSIWGGGGTGELFF.

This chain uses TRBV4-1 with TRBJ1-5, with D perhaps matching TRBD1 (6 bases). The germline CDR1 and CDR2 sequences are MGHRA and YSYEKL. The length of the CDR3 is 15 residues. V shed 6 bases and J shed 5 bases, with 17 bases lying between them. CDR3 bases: TGCGCCAGCAGTCTAACTCGGACAGACGATCAGCCCCAGCATTTT. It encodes CASSLTRTDDQPQHF.

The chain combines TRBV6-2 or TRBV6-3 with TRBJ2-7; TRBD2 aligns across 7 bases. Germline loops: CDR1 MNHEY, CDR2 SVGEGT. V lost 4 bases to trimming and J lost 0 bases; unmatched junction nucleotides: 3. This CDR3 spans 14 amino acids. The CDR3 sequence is CASSSRLASYEQYF. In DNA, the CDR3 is TGTGCCAGCAGTTCCCGACTAGCCTCCTACGAGCAGTACTTC.

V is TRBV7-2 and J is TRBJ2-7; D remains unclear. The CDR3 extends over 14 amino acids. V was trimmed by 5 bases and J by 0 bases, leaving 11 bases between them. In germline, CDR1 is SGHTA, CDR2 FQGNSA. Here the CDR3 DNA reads TGTGCCAGCAGCCCCCGGGCCCTCTCCTACGAGCAGTACTTC. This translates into CASSPRALSYEQYF.

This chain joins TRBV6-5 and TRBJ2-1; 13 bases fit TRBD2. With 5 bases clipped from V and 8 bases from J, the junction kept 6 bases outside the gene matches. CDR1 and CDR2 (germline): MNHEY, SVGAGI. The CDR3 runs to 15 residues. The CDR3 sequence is CASSPGTSGTDEQFF. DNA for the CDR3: TGTGCCAGCAGTCCGGGGACTAGCGGGACCGATGAGCAGTTCTTC.

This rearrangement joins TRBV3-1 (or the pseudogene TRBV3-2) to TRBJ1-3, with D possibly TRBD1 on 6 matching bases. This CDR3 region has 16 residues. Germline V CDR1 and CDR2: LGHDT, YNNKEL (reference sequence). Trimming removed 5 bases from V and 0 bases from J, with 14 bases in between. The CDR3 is CASSSTTGYSGNTIYF. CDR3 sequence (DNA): TGTGCCAGCAGCAGTACGACAGGATACTCTGGAAACACCATATATTTT.

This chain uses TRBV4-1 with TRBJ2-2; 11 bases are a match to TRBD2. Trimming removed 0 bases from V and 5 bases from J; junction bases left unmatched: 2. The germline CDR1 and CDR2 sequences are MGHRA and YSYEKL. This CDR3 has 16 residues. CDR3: CASSQDSSGGTGELFF. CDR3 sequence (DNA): TGCGCCAGCAGCCAAGATTCTAGCGGGGGGACCGGGGAGCTGTTTTTT.

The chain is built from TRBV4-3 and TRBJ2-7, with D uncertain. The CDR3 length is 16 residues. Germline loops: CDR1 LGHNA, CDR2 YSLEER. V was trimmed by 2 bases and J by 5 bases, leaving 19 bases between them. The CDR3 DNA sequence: TGCGCCAGCAGCCAAAACCCAGTACCTACTCGGGACGAGCAGTACTTC. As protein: CASSQNPVPTRDEQYF.

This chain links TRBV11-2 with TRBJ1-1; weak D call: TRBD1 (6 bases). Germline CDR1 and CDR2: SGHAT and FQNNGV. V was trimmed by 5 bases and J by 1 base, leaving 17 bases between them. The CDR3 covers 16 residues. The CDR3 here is CASSDQTGTRNTEAFF. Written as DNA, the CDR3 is TGTGCCAGCAGCGATCAAACCGGGACAAGGAACACTGAAGCTTTCTTT. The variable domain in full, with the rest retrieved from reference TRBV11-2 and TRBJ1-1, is EAGVAQSPRYKIIEKRQSVAFWCNPISGHATLYWYQQILGQGPKLLIQFQNNGVVDDSQLPKDRFSAERLKGVDSTLKIQPAKLEDSAVYLCASSDQTGTRNTEAFFGQGTRLTVV.

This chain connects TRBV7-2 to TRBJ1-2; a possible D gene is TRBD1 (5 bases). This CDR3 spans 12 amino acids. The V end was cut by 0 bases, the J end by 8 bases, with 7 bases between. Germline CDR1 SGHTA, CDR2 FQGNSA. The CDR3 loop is CASSLAGVGYTF. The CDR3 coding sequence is TGTGCCAGCAGCTTAGCGGGGGTAGGCTACACCTTC.

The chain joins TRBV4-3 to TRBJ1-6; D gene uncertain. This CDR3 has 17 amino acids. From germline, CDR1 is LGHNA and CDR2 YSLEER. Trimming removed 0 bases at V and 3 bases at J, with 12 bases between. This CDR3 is CASSQDIDTYYNSPLHF. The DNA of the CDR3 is TGCGCCAGCAGCCAAGATATAGACACTTACTATAATTCACCCCTCCACTTT.

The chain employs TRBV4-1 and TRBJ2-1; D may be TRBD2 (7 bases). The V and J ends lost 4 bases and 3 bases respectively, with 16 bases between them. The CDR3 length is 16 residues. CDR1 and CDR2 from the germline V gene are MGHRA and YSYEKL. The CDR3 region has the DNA TGCGCCAGCAGCCCGAGAGGGGGGGGAGACTACAATGAGCAGTTCTTC. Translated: CASSPRGGGDYNEQFF.